The next 30 T cell receptor beta chains were all read from a single sample in a study of OX40 agonist ivuxolimab in advanced cancers. Clones were read by immunoSEQ multiplex PCR, and TCRdb kept only the in-frame ones, dropping some. The table includes approximately 77,000 clones, roughly 93% detected once. Source: CD4+ or CD8+ T cells sorted from blood, taken in a trial of the OX40 agonist ivuxolimab. The source is an adult with an advanced solid tumor such as melanoma, head and neck, liver or kidney cancer.

J is TRBJ2-3 and V is TRBV10-3; TRBD2 matches 9 bases. The CDR3 runs 15 residues. CDR1 and CDR2 (germline): ENHRY, SYGVKD. J was trimmed by 3 bases and V by 6 bases; bases with no gene match: 7. CDR3 in amino acids: CAIRGGLASTDTQYF. The CDR3 DNA is TGTGCCATCAGGGGGGGACTAGCAAGTACAGATACGCAGTATTTT.

The chain uses TRBV30 and TRBJ2-7; weak D call: TRBD1 (5 bases). V was cut by 2 bases and J by 2 bases, with 16 bases left in between. The CDR3 consists of 15 residues. Germline lookup yields CDR1 GTSNPN and CDR2 SVGIG (reference sequence). CDR3 in DNA: TGTGCCTGGAGTATAAGGACATCCACCCCCTACGAGCAGTACTTC. It yields the protein CAWSIRTSTPYEQYF.

In nucleotides, the CDR3 is TGTGCCAGCAGCTATGGGGCCCAAGAGACCCAGTACTTC. Translated, it gives CASSYGAQETQYF. This chain links TRBV7-6 with TRBJ2-5; maybe TRBD1 (5 bases). V was cut by 4 bases and J by 1 base, with 7 bases left in between. The CDR3 is 13 amino acids. Germline lookup yields CDR1 SGHVS and CDR2 FNYEAQ.

The V gene is TRBV12-2, the J gene TRBJ2-1; the table's D call, TRBD2, was not checked against the DNA. TRBV12-2 is an annotated pseudogene. CDR3 length equals 17 residues. The CDR3 nucleotides read TGTGCAAGTCGCTTAGCCGGGACTAGCGGGGGACCGAATGAGCAGTTCTTC. Its translation: CASRLAGTSGGPNEQFF.

The V gene is TRBV30, the J gene TRBJ2-7; 8 bases fit TRBD1. Germline assignment: CDR1 GTSNPN and CDR2 SVGIG (reference sequence). The CDR3 runs to 14 residues. V lost 2 bases to trimming and J lost 3 bases; unmatched junction nucleotides: 6. The CDR3 spells CAWSPQDRDYEQYF. The DNA of the CDR3 is TGTGCCTGGAGTCCCCAGGACAGGGACTACGAGCAGTACTTC.

This sequence joins TRBV9 and TRBJ2-2, with unresolved D. The V and J ends lost 2 bases and 4 bases respectively, with 12 bases between them. CDR1 SGDLS and CDR2 YYNGEE come from the germline V gene. CDR3 length equals 15 residues. CDR3: CASSVEASSTGELFF. CDR3 in DNA: TGTGCCAGCAGCGTTGAGGCGTCGAGCACCGGGGAGCTGTTTTTT.

This chain links TRBV12-1 with TRBJ1-6; the table's D gene call, TRBD1, was not cross checked with the DNA. TRBV12-1 is given as a pseudogene. The CDR3 runs to 16 residues. In DNA form, the CDR3 reads TGTGCCAGCAAAAAACTGAAGGGCAGGGGTAGTTCACCCCTCCACTTT. As protein: CASKKLKGRGSSPLHF.

The chain combines TRBV18 with TRBJ2-7; TRBD2 matches 9 bases. The CDR3 is 13 amino acids. Losses at the gene ends were 3 bases for V and 7 bases for J; bases not matched to a gene: 4. Germline V gene data show CDR1 as KGHSH and CDR2 as LQKENI. The CDR3 DNA is TGTGCCAGCTCACCGTTAGCGGGGGTGGAGCAGTACTTC. Translation gives CASSPLAGVEQYF.

The CDR3 sequence is CASSVTENTEAFF. The DNA for the CDR3 is TGTGCCAGCAGCGTGACAGAAAACACTGAAGCTTTCTTT. This chain links TRBV7-6 with TRBJ1-1; tentative D call: TRBD1 (5 bases). Per the germline V gene, CDR1 is SGHVS and CDR2 is FNYEAQ. The CDR3 sequence is 13 residues long. V was trimmed by 5 bases and J by 2 bases, leaving 9 bases between them.

The chain recombines TRBV27 with TRBJ2-1; 7 bases match TRBD1. The CDR3 runs to 13 residues. Germline loops: CDR1 MNHEY, CDR2 SMNVEV (reference sequence). The trim removed 8 bases at V and 10 bases at J, leaving 11 bases unmatched. In DNA, the CDR3 is TGTGCCAGCTCAGACTCCTCAGGGGGAGAGCAGTTCTTC. Its translation is CASSDSSGGEQFF.

This clone has more than one count but fewer than ten. The chain couples TRBV9 to TRBJ2-2; 7 nucleotides match TRBD1. This CDR3 region has 16 residues. The germline CDR1 and CDR2 sequences are SGDLS and YYNGEE. V lost 3 bases and J lost 0; bases outside the gene matches: 5. As DNA, the CDR3 is TGTGCCAGCAGCGCTAGGGGGCAGTCGAACACCGGGGAGCTGTTTTTT. Translation gives CASSARGQSNTGELFF. Full variable domain (outside the CDR3, taken from reference TRBV9 and TRBJ2-2): DSGVTQTPKHLITATGQRVTLRCSPRSGDLSVYWYQQSLDQGLQFLIQYYNGEERAKGNILERFSAQQFPDLHSELNLSSLELGDSALYFCASSARGQSNTGELFFGEGSRLTVL.

The rearrangement joins TRBV29-1 to TRBJ2-1; D possibly matches TRBD1 or TRBD2 (5 bases each). CDR3 length: 22 amino acids. In germline, CDR1 is SQVTM, CDR2 ANQGSEA. Trimming cost V 1 base and J 4 bases, with 35 bases left between them. CDR3 sequence reads: CSVEGIPARDVRSQLVYNEQFF. The CDR3 coding sequence is TGCAGCGTTGAAGGAATACCAGCCCGGGACGTGCGATCCCAGCTGGTTTACAATGAGCAGTTCTTC.

V gene TRBV12-2 combines with J gene TRBJ2-7; TRBD2 reflects the table's D call only, with no check against the DNA. TRBV12-2 is a documented pseudogene. The CDR3 consists of 15 residues. DNA for the CDR3: TGTGCAAGTCGCTACCGACTAGCGGGGGAGTACGAGCAGTACTTC. Protein: CASRYRLAGEYEQYF.

The rearrangement joins TRBV29-1 to TRBJ1-2, with D uncertain. CDR1 and CDR2 from the germline V gene are SQVTM and ANQGSEA. Between the trimmed V and J ends, which lost 2 bases and 8 bases, there was a span of 12 bases. The CDR3 has 12 amino acids. CDR3 DNA sequence: TGCAGCGTTGAAAAGAACCGCTTGGGCTACACCTTC. Translated: CSVEKNRLGYTF.

The chain recombines TRBV7-6 with TRBJ2-5; TRBD2 might be the D (5 bases). This CDR3 region has 14 residues. Germline V gene data show CDR1 as SGHVS and CDR2 as FNYEAQ. V was clipped by 5 bases and J by 5 bases, with 15 bases between them. The CDR3 region has the DNA TGTGCCAGCAGCATCGGACTGGCTCGGGAGACCCAGTACTTC. It encodes CASSIGLARETQYF.

The sample holds one count of this clone. This chain links TRBV4-1 with TRBJ2-3; TRBD2 might be the D (7 bases). This CDR3 region has 16 residues. V gave up 0 bases and J gave up 2 bases, with 12 bases separating them. The V gene's germline CDR1 is MGHRA and CDR2 YSYEKL. The CDR3 is CASSQDWEGVTDTQYF. The CDR3 DNA follows: TGCGCCAGCAGCCAAGATTGGGAGGGGGTCACAGATACGCAGTATTTT.

This chain uses TRBV5-6 with TRBJ2-5, with 7 positions matching TRBD1. The CDR3 has 14 residues. The germline V gene has CDR1 SGHDT and CDR2 YYEEEE. The ends lost 4 bases at V and 5 bases at J; junction bases unmatched: 8. The CDR3 loop reads CASSRDRRPETQYF. CDR3 DNA: TGTGCCAGCAGCCGGGACAGACGACCCGAGACCCAGTACTTC.

This clone was seen more than once but under ten times. The V call is TRBV5-1, the J call TRBJ1-1; no clear D. CDR1 SGHRS and CDR2 YFSETQ come from the germline V gene. Trimming took 4 bases from V and 5 from J, leaving 18 bases between them. The CDR3 contains 15 residues. CDR3 in amino acids: CASSGGLLPGTEAFF. In nucleotides, the CDR3 is TGCGCCAGCAGCGGCGGGCTCCTCCCGGGGACTGAAGCTTTCTTT.

The chain is built from TRBV27 and TRBJ2-3, with 13 bases that match TRBD2. J lost 5 bases, V lost 5 bases, and 7 bases had no gene match. This CDR3 region has 16 residues. The germline V gene encodes CDR1 MNHEY and CDR2 SMNVEV (reference sequence). The CDR3 nucleotides read TGTGCCAGCAGTCCGCGACTAGCGGGGGGACTAGATACGCAGTATTTT. Protein sequence: CASSPRLAGGLDTQYF.

The V and J genes are TRBV29-1 and TRBJ2-7; 9 positions match TRBD1. V shed 6 bases, J shed 2 bases, and the junction held 5 bases outside the gene matches. The CDR3 runs 13 residues. CDR1 is SQVTM, CDR2 ANQGSEA, per germline. The CDR3 protein is CSVRTGVAYEQYF. DNA for the CDR3: TGCAGCGTAAGGACAGGGGTCGCCTACGAGCAGTACTTC.

This clone was seen once. The V and J genes are TRBV30 and TRBJ2-2, with D possibly matching TRBD2 (5 bases). Trimming stripped 0 bases from V and 0 bases from J, with 11 bases between. The germline CDR1 and CDR2 sequences are GTSNPN and SVGIG (reference sequence). CDR3 length equals 16 residues. The CDR3 sequence: CAWSVPAGTNTGELFF. The DNA of the CDR3 is TGTGCCTGGAGTGTACCTGCCGGGACGAACACCGGGGAGCTGTTTTTT.

The chain couples TRBV5-4 to TRBJ2-7; possibly TRBD2 for D (5 bases). This CDR3 is built from 14 residues. With 4 bases removed from V and 2 bases from J, the gap between germline ends came to 13 bases. The germline gives CDR1 SGHNT, CDR2 YYREEE (reference sequence). CDR3 nucleotide sequence: TGTGCCAGCAGCATCTGGACTTATACCTACGAGCAGTACTTC. It codes for CASSIWTYTYEQYF.

The CDR3 loop is CASRDVTGGFYEQYF. In DNA, the CDR3 is TGTGCCAGCAGGGATGTGACAGGGGGCTTCTACGAGCAGTACTTC. V gene TRBV27 combines with J gene TRBJ2-7; TRBD1 aligns across 10 bases. The CDR3 contains 15 residues. The J segment lost 3 bases and the V segment lost 6 bases, leaving 8 bases of the junction unmatched. Germline lookup yields CDR1 MNHEY and CDR2 SMNVEV (reference sequence).

This chain joins TRBV6-8 and TRBJ2-7, with 7 positions matching TRBD1. Germline V gene lookup returns CDR1 MNHGY and CDR2 SAAAGT. The CDR3 has 14 residues. V was pared by 6 bases and J by 4 bases, with 9 bases of the junction left unmatched. This chain's CDR3 is CASSRGQPLYEQYF. The CDR3 DNA reads as TGTGCCAGCAGCCGGGGACAGCCTCTGTACGAGCAGTACTTC.

J is TRBJ2-1 and V is TRBV7-6, with 11 positions matching TRBD2. CDR1 and CDR2 from the germline V gene are SGHVS and FNYEAQ. This CDR3 is built from 15 residues. Trimming at V came to 3 bases and at J to 9 bases, leaving 7 bases not matched to a gene. The CDR3 sequence: CASSFLAGGLGEQFF. CDR3 DNA sequence: TGTGCCAGCAGCTTTTTAGCGGGAGGGTTAGGTGAGCAGTTCTTC.

V usage is TRBV5-3 and J usage is TRBJ1-6; the D is unclear. TRBV5-3 is an ORF for which the function is uncertain. Trimming removed 4 bases at V and 5 bases at J, with 10 bases between. The CDR3 consists of 14 residues. The CDR3 region is CARSPAAHNSPLHF. DNA for the CDR3: TGTGCCAGAAGCCCCGCGGCCCATAATTCACCCCTCCACTTT.

The V gene is TRBV9, the J gene TRBJ1-1; D is ambiguous. This CDR3 region has 14 residues. The V end lost 0 bases, the J end lost 0 bases, and 6 bases lay between the germline ends. Germline V gives CDR1 SGDLS, CDR2 YYNGEE. The CDR3 is CASSVDPMNTEAFF. The DNA for the CDR3 is TGTGCCAGCAGCGTAGATCCCATGAACACTGAAGCTTTCTTT. The full variable domain, its missing parts supplied by reference TRBV9 and TRBJ1-1, is DSGVTQTPKHLITATGQRVTLRCSPRSGDLSVYWYQQSLDQGLQFLIQYYNGEERAKGNILERFSAQQFPDLHSELNLSSLELGDSALYFCASSVDPMNTEAFFGQGTRLTVV.

The gene calls are TRBV27 and TRBJ2-3; the match to TRBD2 covers 8 bases. The CDR3 contains 14 residues. The germline V gene encodes CDR1 MNHEY and CDR2 SMNVEV (reference sequence). Germline trimming cut 3 bases from V and 4 bases from J; bases unmatched to any gene: 3. CDR3 DNA sequence: TGTGCCAGCAGTTTCTGGACTAGCCCAGATACGCAGTATTTT. Its protein product is CASSFWTSPDTQYF.

The chain links TRBV28 to TRBJ2-2; TRBD1 agrees at 9 bases. Trimming removed 5 bases from V and 5 bases from J; junction bases left unmatched: 12. The CDR3 loop spans 17 amino acids. CDR1 MDHEN and CDR2 SYDVKM come from the germline V gene. CDR3 sequence reads: CASSTQAGTGRTGELFF. CDR3 nucleotides: TGTGCCAGCAGTACACAGGCCGGGACAGGGCGAACCGGGGAGCTGTTTTTT.

The V gene is TRBV11-2, the J gene TRBJ1-5; D is undetermined. The CDR3 is 13 residues long. Germline V gene data show CDR1 as SGHAT and CDR2 as FQNNGV. Trimming took off 4 bases at V and 7 bases at J, with 11 bases between the two ends. The CDR3 region is CASSSASGQPQHF. CDR3 nucleotides: TGTGCCAGCAGCTCAGCCAGTGGGCAGCCCCAGCATTTT.